These 27 T cell receptor beta chains came from one sample sequenced in a study of radiation and T cells in renal cell carcinoma. Time point given: blood 4 weeks post-SBRT, at nephrectomy. Treatment indicated: 15 Gy SBRT to primary tumor, nephrectomy 4 weeks later. The protocol was immunoSEQ multiplex PCR, while the TCRdb copy is restricted to in-frame clones and leaves out a portion. The top ten hold 5% to 7.5% of the sample, which has about 74,000 clones, roughly nine tenths seen once. The sequenced sample was blood, obtained from a patient whose treatment included radiotherapy and nephrectomy. The receptors were sampled from a woman between 65 and 79 years old with renal cell carcinoma.

V is TRBV18 and J is TRBJ1-1; 7 nucleotides match TRBD1. The CDR3 spans 15 residues. The junction had 4 bases not matched to a gene; V was cut back by 3 bases and J by 0 bases. The germline CDR1 and CDR2 sequences are KGHSH and LQKENI. CDR3 nucleotides: TGTGCCAGCTCACCGAAGACAGGGATGAACACTGAAGCTTTCTTT. Its protein is CASSPKTGMNTEAFF.

J is TRBJ1-1 and V is TRBV5-6; 11 positions agree with TRBD1. This CDR3 is built from 18 residues. The junction had 12 bases not matched to a gene; V was cut back by 4 bases and J by 1 base. Germline CDR1 is SGHDT and CDR2 is YYEEEE. The CDR3 spells CASSLRRTGGDRNTEAFF. CDR3 nucleotides: TGTGCCAGCAGCCTCAGAAGGACAGGGGGCGATCGGAACACTGAAGCTTTCTTT.

As for this clone: The junction departs from the called germline gene at one end, perhaps through a read error. This chain links TRBV5-1 with TRBJ2-5, with D uncertain. This CDR3 is built from 13 residues. Looked up from germline, CDR1 is SGHRS and CDR2 is YFSETQ. Written as DNA, the CDR3 is TGCGCCAGCAACTTGAAGAGGCAAGAGACCCAGTACTTC. Translation: CASNLKRQETQYF.

This chain uses TRBV29-1 with TRBJ1-2, with D perhaps matching TRBD1 (6 bases). The CDR3 extends over 13 amino acids. Between the trimmed V and J ends, which lost 7 bases and 1 base, there was a span of 13 bases. Germline CDR1 and CDR2: SQVTM and ANQGSEA. CDR3 amino acids: CSGAQGNNYGYTF. The CDR3 region has the DNA TGCAGCGGAGCACAGGGAAATAACTATGGCTACACCTTC.

The rearrangement joins TRBV30 to TRBJ2-4; unclear D gene. CDR1 is GTSNPN, CDR2 SVGIG, per germline (reference sequence). CDR3 length: 15 residues. V shed 2 bases and J shed 0 bases, with 11 bases lying between them. The CDR3, as DNA: TGTGCCTGGAGTTACCCCGGGCTAGCCAAAAACATTCAGTACTTC. As protein: CAWSYPGLAKNIQYF.

CDR3 nucleotides: TGTGCCAGCAGCTTAGATCGCTTAGCGTCGCAGTATTTT. This encodes CASSLDRLASQYF. The chain joins TRBV11-2 to TRBJ2-3; D possibly corresponds to TRBD2 (5 bases). Germline CDR1 is SGHAT and CDR2 is FQNNGV. CDR3 length: 13 amino acids. Trimming removed 0 bases from V and 10 bases from J, with 11 bases in between.

J is TRBJ1-4 and V is TRBV4-2; a weak D match, TRBD1 (5 bases). CDR3 size: 19 residues. The germline gives CDR1 LGHNA, CDR2 YNFKEQ. V was clipped by 1 base and J by 0 bases, with 18 bases between them. This chain's CDR3 is CASSQVKLQGLTTNEKLFF. The CDR3 nucleotides read TGTGCCAGCAGCCAAGTAAAGTTGCAGGGCCTGACAACTAATGAAAAACTGTTTTTT.

This clone showed up just once. The rearrangement joins TRBV7-2 to TRBJ2-2, with TRBD1 matching over 7 bases. The germline CDR1 and CDR2 sequences are SGHTA and FQGNSA. V shed 5 bases, J shed 5 bases, and the junction held 8 bases outside the gene matches. The CDR3 is 15 amino acids. CDR3 bases: TGTGCCAGCAGCATAAAGAGGGGGCTAACCGGGGAGCTGTTTTTT. It specifies CASSIKRGLTGELFF.

This clone appeared a single time. This CDR3 reads CASSLRPAEETQYF. The CDR3, as DNA: TGCGCCAGCAGCTTGAGGCCAGCCGAGGAGACCCAGTACTTC. The chain couples TRBV5-1 to TRBJ2-5, with D hard to call. This CDR3 has 14 amino acids. Deletions cut 1 base from V and 5 bases from J, with 12 bases between. Germline V CDR1 and CDR2: SGHRS, YFSETQ.

Turning to this clone: Compared with germline, one end of the junction differs, possibly owing to a read error. This chain connects TRBV28 to TRBJ2-3; 10 nucleotides agree with TRBD2. The CDR3 has 12 amino acids. The germline CDR1 and CDR2 sequences are MDHEN and SYDVKM. The CDR3: CASTLIAGGLHF. CDR3 coding DNA: TGTGCCAGCACCTTAATAGCGGGGGGACTGCATTTT.

This clone occurred a few times. The rearrangement links TRBV29-1 to TRBJ1-1; tentative D call: TRBD1 (6 bases). The CDR3 spans 17 residues. V lost 4 bases and J lost 1, with 22 bases in between. Germline V gene lookup returns CDR1 SQVTM and CDR2 ANQGSEA. CDR3 coding DNA: TGCAGCGTTGGCGGGGGGCAGGGCAACCCCAGGAACACTGAAGCTTTCTTT. It encodes CSVGGGQGNPRNTEAFF.

The V gene is TRBV30, the J gene TRBJ2-7, with D tentatively TRBD1 (6 bases). The V end lost 3 bases, the J end lost 5 bases, and 14 bases lay between the germline ends. This CDR3 region has 13 residues. Germline V gene lookup returns CDR1 GTSNPN and CDR2 SVGIG (reference sequence). CDR3 nucleotides: TGTGCCTGGAGGTACAGGGCTTTCCACGAGCAGTACTTC. Its translation: CAWRYRAFHEQYF.

The gene calls are TRBV5-6 and TRBJ1-3; unclear D gene. Trimming removed 0 bases from V and 0 bases from J, with 13 bases in between. The V gene's germline CDR1 is SGHDT and CDR2 YYEEEE. The CDR3 runs 17 residues. The CDR3 nucleotides read TGTGCCAGCAGCTTGGAATATCCCAGCCCCTCTGGAAACACCATATATTTT. Translation gives CASSLEYPSPSGNTIYF.

This chain uses TRBV7-2 with TRBJ2-3; D remains unclear. Germline V gives CDR1 SGHTA, CDR2 FQGNSA. CDR3 length: 13 residues. Trimming cost V 5 bases and J 6 bases, with 12 bases left between them. This CDR3 reads CASSAPTFDTQYF. CDR3 DNA sequence: TGTGCCAGCAGCGCTCCCACTTTTGATACGCAGTATTTT. The full variable domain, completed using reference TRBV7-2 and TRBJ2-3, is GAGVSQSPSNKVTEKGKDVELRCDPISGHTALYWYRQSLGQGLEFLIYFQGNSAPDKSGLPSDRFSAERTGGSVSTLTIQRTQQEDSAVYLCASSAPTFDTQYFGPGTRLTVL.

V gene TRBV29-1 combines with J gene TRBJ1-6, with D possibly being TRBD1 (5 bases). V was cut by 4 bases and J by 7 bases, with 11 bases left in between. The CDR3 is 13 amino acids. CDR1 and CDR2 (germline): SQVTM, ANQGSEA. The CDR3 DNA is TGCAGCGTTGGGGGGACGGGGAATTCACCCCTCCACTTT. Encoded protein: CSVGGTGNSPLHF.

The J gene is TRBJ1-1, the V gene TRBV6-5, with D possibly matching TRBD1 (6 bases). The CDR3 sequence is 15 residues long. The ends were cut back, 2 bases at V and 2 bases at J, with 12 bases in the middle. CDR1 is MNHEY, CDR2 SVGAGI, per germline. CDR3 sequence: CASSYARGSNTEAFF. The CDR3 nucleotides read TGTGCCAGCAGTTACGCCAGGGGATCTAACACTGAAGCTTTCTTT.

This chain connects TRBV10-3 to TRBJ1-1, with D unresolved. CDR3 length equals 13 residues. Trimming shortened V by 3 bases and J by 7 bases, and 12 bases separated the two germline ends. In germline, CDR1 is ENHRY, CDR2 SYGVKD. In DNA, the CDR3 is TGTGCCATCAGTGACCCACCCGGGTATGAAGCTTTCTTT. Translating it yields CAISDPPGYEAFF.

V and J are TRBV30 and TRBJ2-5; D unresolved. Trimming left V 2 bases short and J 6 bases short, with 16 bases between. Germline V CDR1 and CDR2: GTSNPN, SVGIG (reference sequence). The CDR3 spans 14 residues. CDR3 in amino acids: CAWSPDSGLQTQYF. For the CDR3, the DNA is TGTGCCTGGAGTCCCGACTCGGGTCTGCAGACCCAGTACTTC.

The J gene is TRBJ1-2, the V gene TRBV7-9, with D unresolved. Germline V lookup: CDR1 SEHNR, CDR2 FQNEAQ (reference sequence). V dropped 1 base and J dropped 4 bases, with 7 bases sitting between them. CDR3 length equals 13 residues. The CDR3 DNA is TGTGCCAGCAGCTTAGAAGAGGCCTATGGCTACACCTTC. Its translation is CASSLEEAYGYTF.

The chain uses TRBV5-1 and TRBJ2-7, with D tentatively TRBD1 (6 bases). From germline, CDR1 is SGHRS and CDR2 YFSETQ. V was trimmed by 4 bases and J by 6 bases, leaving 17 bases between them. This CDR3 has 14 residues. The CDR3 DNA reads TGCGCCAGCAGCACCACCTACAGGGCTGGCGAGCAGTACTTC. Translating it yields CASSTTYRAGEQYF.

This chain connects TRBV27 to TRBJ1-2; 7 bases are a match to TRBD1. The germline CDR1 and CDR2 sequences are MNHEY and SMNVEV (reference sequence). With V trimmed by 5 bases and J by 2 bases, 8 bases remained unmatched. This CDR3 is 15 amino acids long. In DNA form, the CDR3 reads TGTGCCAGCAGTCCAAGGACAGGCATGAACTATGGCTACACCTTC. This encodes CASSPRTGMNYGYTF.

The chain carries TRBV2 and TRBJ1-2; 9 bases fit TRBD1. The CDR3 consists of 13 residues. The germline V gene encodes CDR1 SNHLY and CDR2 FYNNEI. V lost 3 bases to trimming and J lost 6 bases; unmatched junction nucleotides: 2. The CDR3 DNA is TGTGCCAGCAGTGAGGACAGGGGTCATGGCTACACCTTC. Translation gives CASSEDRGHGYTF.

This clone was seen a handful of times. V is TRBV30 and J is TRBJ1-1; no reliable D call. CDR1 and CDR2 from the germline V gene are GTSNPN and SVGIG (reference sequence). This CDR3 comprises 13 residues. V lost 2 bases and J lost 0, with 7 bases in between. CDR3 sequence (DNA): TGTGCCTGGAGTCGGAAGGTGAACACTGAAGCTTTCTTT. Amino acid sequence: CAWSRKVNTEAFF.

The chain carries TRBV30 and TRBJ2-2, with TRBD1 identical over 8 bases. Germline V gene data show CDR1 as GTSNPN and CDR2 as SVGIG (reference sequence). This CDR3 is built from 15 residues. V lost 4 bases and J lost 5; bases outside the gene matches: 9. CDR3 coding DNA: TGTGCCTGGACTTTGACAGGGGTGAGGACCGGGGAGCTGTTTTTT. Protein sequence: CAWTLTGVRTGELFF.

The CDR3 sequence: CASSLGSHSTDTQYF. CDR3 in DNA: TGTGCCAGCAGTTTAGGCAGCCATAGCACAGATACGCAGTATTTT. The chain carries TRBV6-4 and TRBJ2-3; D is undetermined. Trimming left V 5 bases short and J 0 bases short, with 12 bases between. CDR1 is MRHNA, CDR2 SNTAGT, per germline. The CDR3 has 15 residues.

This clone has only a few counts. The chain employs TRBV5-6 and TRBJ1-6, with D uncertain. Germline values: CDR1 SGHDT, CDR2 YYEEEE. The CDR3 spans 12 residues. V was clipped by 3 bases and J by 10 bases, with 8 bases between them. CDR3: CASSYSSSPLHF. CDR3 sequence (DNA): TGTGCCAGCAGCTACAGTTCCTCACCCCTCCACTTT.

The chain joins TRBV9 to TRBJ1-3, with D unresolved. Germline values: CDR1 SGDLS, CDR2 YYNGEE. V lost 3 bases to trimming and J lost 0 bases, with 7 bases between them. This CDR3 spans 14 amino acids. For the CDR3, the DNA is TGTGCCAGCAGCGCTTTCCTCTCTGGAAACACCATATATTTT. Its translation is CASSAFLSGNTIYF.